The 5 T cell receptor beta chains below come from one sample, sequenced in a study of blood T cell repertoires in COVID-19. Clones were sequenced by immunoSEQ multiplex PCR, and TCRdb holds only the in-frame ones, with some missing. The sample shows 230,000 or so clones, about 80% of them seen only once. What was sequenced was PBMCs or T cells enriched from blood (not recorded which). These receptors all come from a man aged 50-59 years who had recovered from COVID-19.

This chain uses TRBV28 with TRBJ1-1; D is possibly TRBD1 (5 bases). CDR3 length equals 15 residues. Germline V gives CDR1 MDHEN, CDR2 SYDVKM. Trimming shortened V by 7 bases and J by 6 bases, and 21 bases separated the two germline ends. This chain's CDR3 is CASIPARGEGAEAFF. In DNA form, the CDR3 reads TGTGCCAGCATCCCGGCCCGGGGGGAAGGGGCTGAAGCTTTCTTT. Supplemented by reference TRBV28 and TRBJ1-1, the full variable domain reads DVKVTQSSRYLVKRTGEKVFLECVQDMDHENMFWYRQDPGLGLRLIYFSYDVKMKEKGDIPEGYSVSREKKERFSLILESASTNQTSMYLCASIPARGEGAEAFFGQGTRLTVV.

The gene calls are TRBV7-3 and TRBJ1-2; a weak D match, TRBD1 (6 bases). With 5 bases removed from V and 4 bases from J, the gap between germline ends came to 14 bases. This CDR3 has 14 amino acids. Germline CDR1 and CDR2: SGHTA and FQGTGA. CDR3 nucleotide sequence: TGTGCCAGCAGCCCCGAGGGGGATAGCTATGGCTACACCTTC. It is translated as CASSPEGDSYGYTF.

The genes are TRBV24-1 and TRBJ2-5; D is perhaps TRBD2 (6 bases). V was trimmed by 2 bases and J by 4 bases, leaving 10 bases between them. This CDR3 region has 14 residues. Germline-derived CDR1 and CDR2 are KGHDR and SFDVKD. The CDR3 bases are TGTGCCACCAGTGATTCAGGGCGGGGAGAGACCCAGTACTTC. This translates into CATSDSGRGETQYF.

CDR3 sequence (DNA): TGTGCCACCGGTAAGCGCAGCACAGATACGCAGTATTTT. It specifies CATGKRSTDTQYF. This sequence joins TRBV12-3 or TRBV12-4 and TRBJ2-3; D is unclear. Trimming stripped 10 bases from V and 0 bases from J, with 11 bases between. The CDR3 runs to 13 residues.

The chain uses TRBV4-2 and TRBJ2-2, with 9 bases aligning to TRBD2. Per germline, CDR1 LGHNA and CDR2 YNFKEQ. The CDR3 has 17 residues. J gave up 4 bases and V 1 base, and 7 bases lay outside the gene matches. CDR3 sequence reads: CASSQGQGTSSTGELFF. The DNA of the CDR3 is TGTGCCAGCAGCCAAGGGCAGGGGACTAGCAGCACCGGGGAGCTGTTTTTT.